This T cell receptor beta chain stems from a study of human T cells and chemical hapten exposure. Findings and caveats of the study: With alopecia, donors may have immune responses unlike healthy people's.

TCRdb reprocessed the RACE reads with MiXCR, giving one entry per CDR3 protein. This table holds some 360,000 distinct CDR3 sequences, roughly 4.6% found once. This CDR3 has 15 amino acids. Germline assignment: CDR1 DFQATT and CDR2 SNEGSKA (reference sequence). V lost 2 bases, J lost 7 bases, and 8 bases stayed unmatched. About this clonotype itself: The antigen is not known.

The sample's time point: pre-sensitization, week 0. Stated treatment: therapeutic diphenylcyclopropenone sensitization with weekly scalp DPC. Alopecia patients, 18 to 70 years old and DPC-suitable, served as donors. The receptor's source is a woman in her 50s with alopecia areata. Some clones in this sample may be carry-over from other donors' samples. This rearrangement joins TRBV20-1 to TRBJ2-4; 10 bases fit TRBD2. Sequenced here: whole blood, sampled in connection with sensitization to the hapten diphenylcyclopropenone (DPC). The CDR3 nucleotides read TGCAGTGCTAGACCTCTAGCGGGAGTATGGAACATTCAGTACTTC. Protein sequence: CSARPLAGVWNIQYF.